This entry lists 10 T cell receptor beta chains sequenced from one sample in a study of T-cell reconstitution after alpha-beta-depleted transplantation in children. The TCRbeta library was prepared with unique molecular identifiers. TCRdb re-called the PCR reads with MiXCR, one entry per CDR3 protein. The table has about a million distinct CDR3 sequences, about 31% seen once. The sample was PBMCs, mostly from graft donor cells, taken 360 days after TCRalphabeta/CD19-depleted stem cell transplant. Source of these receptors: a boy less than two years old who had a stem cell transplant for SCID, so the T cells may come from the graft donor.

V usage is TRBV6-2 or TRBV6-3 and J usage is TRBJ2-4; 7 positions agree with TRBD1. Germline CDR1 MNHEY, CDR2 SVGEGT. CDR3 length: 15 amino acids. V lost 6 bases to trimming and J lost 2 bases; unmatched junction nucleotides: 7. For the CDR3, the DNA is TGTGCCAGCAGCCTACAGGGGACAACCAAAAACATTCAGTACTTC. Its translation is CASSLQGTTKNIQYF.

This clonotype has only a few counts. The V call is TRBV28, the J call TRBJ2-5; D is tentatively TRBD1 or TRBD2 (5 bases each). The V gene lost 0 bases and the J gene lost 7 bases, with 12 bases spanning the gap. The CDR3 contains 14 residues. Germline CDR1 and CDR2: MDHEN and SYDVKM. Here the CDR3 reads CASSLWGDGGTQYF. The CDR3 DNA reads as TGTGCCAGCAGTTTATGGGGGGATGGGGGGACCCAGTACTTC.

V gene TRBV7-6 combines with J gene TRBJ2-5; no clear D gene. The CDR3 totals 15 residues. Germline CDR1 reads SGHVS; CDR2 reads FNYEAQ. V lost 1 base, J lost 5 bases, and 14 bases lay in between. CDR3 bases: TGTGCCAGCAGCTTAGTGAGAACCGTTCCGGAGACCCAGTACTTC. Its translation: CASSLVRTVPETQYF.

Only one count was recorded for this clonotype. It may be a read error: a sequence one base away is much more abundant. This chain links TRBV20-1 with TRBJ2-1; D may be TRBD2 (7 bases). Germline V gene data show CDR1 as DFQATT and CDR2 as SNEGSKA (reference sequence). V shed 4 bases and J shed 4 bases, with 11 bases lying between them. The CDR3 extends over 13 amino acids. CDR3: CSAIRGGYNEQFF. CDR3 sequence (DNA): TGCAGTGCTATTAGGGGGGGTTACAATGAGCAGTTCTTC.

The rearrangement links TRBV7-9 to TRBJ2-1; TRBD2 might be the D (5 bases). This CDR3 is 13 amino acids long. V was trimmed by 5 bases and J by 9 bases, leaving 14 bases between them. The germline CDR1 and CDR2 sequences are SEHNR and FQNEAQ (reference sequence). The CDR3 region is CASSSPSLTEQFF. CDR3 nucleotides: TGTGCCAGCAGCAGCCCTAGCCTTACTGAGCAGTTCTTC.

This clonotype turned up a few times. The V gene is TRBV29-1, the J gene TRBJ2-5, with D possibly matching TRBD1 (6 bases). There are 13 residues in the CDR3. CDR1 is SQVTM and CDR2 is ANQGSEA in the germline V gene. Trimming cost V 7 bases and J 1 base, with 13 bases left between them. The CDR3 DNA follows: TGCAGCGCTAGACAGGACCTCCAAGAGACCCAGTACTTC. It is translated as CSARQDLQETQYF.

The rearrangement joins TRBV10-3 to TRBJ1-2, with unresolved D. The CDR3 sequence is 12 residues long. CDR1 and CDR2 (germline): ENHRY, SYGVKD. With 0 bases removed from V and 7 bases from J, the gap between germline ends came to 6 bases. Written as DNA, the CDR3 is TGTGCCATCAGTGAGTCTAACCGTGGCTACACCTTC. Protein: CAISESNRGYTF.

The V gene is TRBV12-3 or TRBV12-4, the J gene TRBJ2-1; no reliable D call. Between the trimmed V and J ends, which lost 8 bases and 5 bases, there was a span of 10 bases. The CDR3 runs to 12 residues. The CDR3 nucleotides read TGTGCCAGCGCAAAAAGGGACAATGAGCAGTTCTTC. Amino acid sequence: CASAKRDNEQFF.

The chain couples TRBV18 to TRBJ2-7; D may correspond to TRBD1 or TRBD2 (6 bases each). Germline V CDR1 and CDR2: KGHSH, LQKENI. CDR3 length: 15 amino acids. V was cut by 2 bases and J by 3 bases, with 14 bases left in between. CDR3 DNA: TGTGCCAGCTCACCAGGAGGGGGGCGAATCTACGAGCAGTACTTC. Translation gives CASSPGGGRIYEQYF.

V and J are TRBV28 and TRBJ1-1, with a weak D call TRBD1 (6 bases). The germline V and J ends were trimmed by 5 bases and 3 bases, with 19 bases remaining between them. Germline V lookup: CDR1 MDHEN, CDR2 SYDVKM. CDR3 length equals 16 residues. CDR3 protein: CASSIDRLGQDTEAFF. CDR3 sequence (DNA): TGTGCCAGCAGTATCGACAGGCTGGGTCAGGACACTGAAGCTTTCTTT.